This TCR beta chain was profiled in a study of T cells of healthy individuals. TCRdb processed the 5' RACE reads anew with MiXCR; each CDR3 protein has one entry. The table shows about 100,000 distinct CDR3 sequences, with approximately 18% occurring only once. The CDR3 covers 13 residues. The germline gives CDR1 LGHNA, CDR2 YSLEER. Trimming removed 6 bases from V and 0 bases from J, with 6 bases in between. The chain combines TRBV4-3 with TRBJ1-5; no firm D call. This sequence originates from a human donor in good health. The CDR3 sequence is CASSLYSNQPQHF. The CDR3 nucleotides are TGCGCCAGCAGTCTTTATAGCAATCAGCCCCAGCATTTT.